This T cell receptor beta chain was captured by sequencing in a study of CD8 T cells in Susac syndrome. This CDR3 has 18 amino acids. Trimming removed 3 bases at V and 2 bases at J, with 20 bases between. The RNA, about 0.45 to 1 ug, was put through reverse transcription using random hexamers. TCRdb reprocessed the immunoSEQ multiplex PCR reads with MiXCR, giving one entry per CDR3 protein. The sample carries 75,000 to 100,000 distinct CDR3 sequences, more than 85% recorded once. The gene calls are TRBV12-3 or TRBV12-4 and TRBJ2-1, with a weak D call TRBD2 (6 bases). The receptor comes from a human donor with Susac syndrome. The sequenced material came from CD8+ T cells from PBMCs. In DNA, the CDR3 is TGTGCCAGCAGTTTTATCCGGAGTGTCGGAGGGGCCTACAATGAGCAGTTCTTC. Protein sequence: CASSFIRSVGGAYNEQFF.